Described below is a single T cell receptor beta chain sequence and its context. What it binds is not known. The sort gate was single viable CD3+CD4+CD8-CD45RO+ cells for memory CD4+ T cells. Serum IgG to CMV pp150, pp28, p38 and p52 defined serostatus. TCRdb's copy holds only in-frame clones and misses some; the assay was immunoSEQ multiplex PCR. The table shows over 65,000 clones, with 70% to 80% occurring only once. This sample is drawn from a study of memory CD4+ T cells and cytomegalovirus serostatus. Study outcomes and limitations: CD4+ memory repertoires contained about 40% of the 164 reported CMV TCRbeta sequences.

CDR3 length: 15 residues. V was shortened by 1 base and J by 1 base, with 11 bases between the two germline ends. The germline V gene encodes CDR1 SNHLY and CDR2 FYNNEI. This receptor was taken from an adult in good health and CMV-seropositive. V and J are TRBV2 and TRBJ2-7; D remains ambiguous. Sequenced input: memory CD4+ T cells from blood. The CDR3 is CASSEVRAKSYEQYF. In DNA form, the CDR3 reads TGTGCCAGCAGTGAAGTCCGGGCCAAATCCTACGAGCAGTACTTC.